The 32 T cell receptor beta chains reported below all come from one sample, sequenced in a study of cytomegalovirus exposure and HLA in healthy donors. Amplification used 60 Vbeta primers and 13 Jbeta primers. Some clones are missing from TCRdb's copy, which holds only in-frame ones; the method was immunoSEQ multiplex PCR. The sample has under 200,000 clones; about 12% are singletons. The sample consisted of PBMCs. Receptors were obtained from a man in his fifties in good health and CMV-seropositive.

This clone has a handful of counts. V and J are TRBV7-2 and TRBJ1-5; D is perhaps TRBD1 (5 bases). Trimming took off 3 bases at V and 3 bases at J, with 9 bases between the two ends. From germline, CDR1 is SGHTA and CDR2 FQGNSA. The CDR3 has 14 residues. The CDR3 DNA is TGTGCCAGCAGCTTTTGGGGGGTCAATCAGCCCCAGCATTTT. Protein: CASSFWGVNQPQHF.

V gene TRBV10-3 combines with J gene TRBJ1-6; D perhaps matches TRBD1 (6 bases). The CDR3 has 17 residues. V was pared by 2 bases and J by 2 bases, with 13 bases between. Germline V CDR1 and CDR2: ENHRY, SYGVKD. The CDR3 sequence: CAISELDRSAYNSPLHF. DNA for the CDR3: TGTGCCATCAGTGAGCTCGACAGGAGCGCCTATAATTCACCCCTCCACTTT.

This clone was counted a few times. The rearrangement joins TRBV9 to TRBJ1-4, with 7 nucleotides matching TRBD1. This CDR3 is 14 amino acids long. The V gene's germline CDR1 is SGDLS and CDR2 YYNGEE. V was pared by 4 bases and J by 5 bases, with 5 bases of the junction left unmatched. In DNA, the CDR3 is TGTGCCAGCAGCTTCGGGACAGTAAATGAAAAACTGTTTTTT. Amino acids: CASSFGTVNEKLFF.

This clone showed up just a few times. The chain combines TRBV7-9 with TRBJ1-3, with 7 nucleotides matching TRBD1. Trimming removed 0 bases from V and 3 bases from J; junction bases left unmatched: 2. This CDR3 contains 15 residues. Germline CDR1 and CDR2: SEHNR and FQNEAQ (reference sequence). The CDR3 bases are TGTGCCAGCAGCTTAGCTGGGACAGTTGGAAACACCATATATTTT. It specifies CASSLAGTVGNTIYF. Full variable domain (remainder filled in from reference TRBV7-9 and TRBJ1-3): DTGVSQNPRHKITKRGQNVTFRCDPISEHNRLYWYRQTLGQGPEFLTYFQNEAQLEKSRLLSDRFSAERPKGSFSTLEIQRTEQGDSAMYLCASSLAGTVGNTIYFGEGSWLTVV.

This clone was detected a few times. V gene TRBV9 combines with J gene TRBJ1-1; D gene uncertain. In germline, CDR1 is SGDLS, CDR2 YYNGEE. The CDR3 has 14 amino acids. The V gene lost 0 bases and the J gene lost 6 bases, with 12 bases spanning the gap. The CDR3 bases are TGTGCCAGCAGCGTAGCGGGCGGGAGGGCTGAAGCTTTCTTT. It yields the protein CASSVAGGRAEAFF.

This clone was observed a handful of times. V gene TRBV11-2 combines with J gene TRBJ2-1; 9 nucleotides line up with TRBD2. This CDR3 is built from 17 residues. Per the germline V gene, CDR1 is SGHAT and CDR2 is FQNNGV. The V segment lost 1 base and the J segment 5 bases; nucleotides outside the gene matches: 9. For the CDR3, the DNA is TGTGCCAGCAGCTTAGGAGGGCGGGGGGGCTTCGACAATGAGCAGTTCTTC. Protein sequence: CASSLGGRGGFDNEQFF.

This clone showed up just a few times. This sequence joins TRBV4-1 and TRBJ1-5, with D tentatively TRBD1 (5 bases). The CDR3 spans 14 residues. Germline CDR1 MGHRA, CDR2 YSYEKL. V dropped 0 bases and J dropped 2 bases, with 5 bases sitting between them. The CDR3 sequence: CASSQDRGNQPQHF. The CDR3 nucleotides are TGCGCCAGCAGCCAAGACAGGGGCAATCAGCCCCAGCATTTT.

The table lists this clone with a few counts. The chain carries TRBV14 and TRBJ1-1; 7 nucleotides agree with TRBD1. J lost 8 bases, V lost 2 bases, and 8 bases had no gene match. CDR1 is SGHDN, CDR2 FVKESK, per germline. The CDR3 contains 14 residues. Here the CDR3 reads CASSQNRGWGEAFF. The DNA for the CDR3 is TGTGCCAGCAGCCAAAACAGGGGTTGGGGAGAAGCTTTCTTT. Combining the CDR3 with reference TRBV14 and TRBJ1-1 gives the whole variable domain EAGVTQFPSHSVIEKGQTVTLRCDPISGHDNLYWYRRVMGKEIKFLLHFVKESKQDESGMPNNRFLAERTGGTYSTLKVQPAELEDSGVYFCASSQNRGWGEAFFGQGTRLTVV.

A few counts support this clone. The chain employs TRBV7-3 and TRBJ2-6; D possibly corresponds to TRBD1 (5 bases). This CDR3 has 14 residues. V was pared by 3 bases and J by 2 bases, with 5 bases between. CDR1 is SGHTA, CDR2 FQGTGA, per germline. CDR3 sequence reads: CASSLGPGANVLTF. The CDR3 nucleotides read TGTGCCAGCAGCTTGGGGCCTGGGGCCAACGTCCTGACTTTC.

The chain joins TRBV27 to TRBJ2-6; 11 bases line up with TRBD2. The CDR3 sequence is 19 residues long. Germline CDR1 reads MNHEY; CDR2 reads SMNVEV (reference sequence). V trimming: 6 bases; J trimming: 0 bases; junction bases outside the gene matches: 10. CDR3 region: CASSFFGTSGNSGANVLTF. The CDR3, as DNA: TGTGCCAGCAGCTTCTTCGGGACTAGCGGTAACTCTGGGGCCAACGTCCTGACTTTC.

The chain is built from TRBV7-9 and TRBJ1-2; D remains unclear. In germline, CDR1 is SEHNR, CDR2 FQNEAQ (reference sequence). The CDR3 totals 13 residues. Trimming pared 1 base from V and 6 bases from J, leaving 9 bases between. The CDR3 coding sequence is TGTGCCAGCAGCTTAGAGGGAGCAGATGGCTACACCTTC. It codes for CASSLEGADGYTF.

This clone was counted a few times. V is TRBV29-1 and J is TRBJ2-2; 8 bases line up with TRBD2. Germline V gene data show CDR1 as SQVTM and CDR2 as ANQGSEA. The CDR3 extends over 14 amino acids. V lost 5 bases and J lost 4; bases outside the gene matches: 6. CDR3 sequence: CSVRGGAGTGELFF. The CDR3, as DNA: TGCAGCGTTCGGGGGGGGGCGGGCACCGGGGAGCTGTTTTTT.

The chain couples TRBV9 to TRBJ1-2; D ambiguous. The V end was cut by 7 bases, the J end by 6 bases, with 22 bases between. The CDR3 consists of 15 residues. CDR1 and CDR2 (germline): SGDLS, YYNGEE. The CDR3 reads CASPVGRRELNGYTF. The DNA of the CDR3 is TGTGCCAGCCCCGTGGGCAGACGTGAACTGAATGGCTACACCTTC.

This clone was recorded a few times. The chain combines TRBV19 with TRBJ2-5, with D maybe TRBD2 (7 bases). This CDR3 is 16 amino acids long. CDR1 and CDR2 from the germline V gene are LNHDA and SQIVND (reference sequence). Trimming took 2 bases from V and 3 from J, leaving 16 bases between them. For the CDR3, the DNA is TGTGCCAGTAGTATAATTGGGGGGGCAGGGGAAGAGACCCAGTACTTC. The encoded protein is CASSIIGGAGEETQYF.

This clone was observed a few times. This chain uses TRBV7-2 with TRBJ1-2; TRBD1 matches at 8 bases. This CDR3 is built from 16 residues. The germline V gene encodes CDR1 SGHTA and CDR2 FQGNSA. J lost 4 bases, V lost 5 bases, and 12 bases had no gene match. The CDR3 coding sequence is TGTGCCAGCAGCCCGACTGGACAGGGTAGAGGCTATGGCTACACCTTC. Its protein is CASSPTGQGRGYGYTF. Variable domain in full (rest from reference TRBV7-2 and TRBJ1-2): GAGVSQSPSNKVTEKGKDVELRCDPISGHTALYWYRQSLGQGLEFLIYFQGNSAPDKSGLPSDRFSAERTGGSVSTLTIQRTQQEDSAVYLCASSPTGQGRGYGYTFGSGTRLTVV.

This clone has only a few counts. The chain joins TRBV2 to TRBJ1-4, with 9 bases aligning to TRBD1. Germline CDR1 reads SNHLY; CDR2 reads FYNNEI. V shed 4 bases, J shed 7 bases, and the junction held 13 bases outside the gene matches. This CDR3 contains 17 residues. For the CDR3, the DNA is TGTGCCAGCAGTGGGACAGGGGACGATTTATATGTTGAAAAACTGTTTTTT. Protein: CASSGTGDDLYVEKLFF.

The chain is built from TRBV11-2 and TRBJ2-2; TRBD1 agrees at 9 bases. Germline V gene sequence: CDR1 SGHAT, CDR2 FQNNGV. The V and J ends lost 1 base and 4 bases, in that order; junction bases with no gene match: 7. This CDR3 is built from 17 residues. CDR3: CASSLGGGQGFTGELFF. The CDR3 DNA reads as TGTGCCAGCAGCTTAGGGGGAGGACAGGGGTTCACCGGGGAGCTGTTTTTT.

This clone was seen a handful of times. The gene calls are TRBV5-4 and TRBJ1-4; D possibly corresponds to TRBD1 (5 bases). There are 15 residues in the CDR3. V was pared by 0 bases and J by 4 bases, with 10 bases between. CDR1 and CDR2 (germline): SGHNT, YYREEE (reference sequence). The CDR3: CASSLGTGHNEKLFF. In nucleotides, the CDR3 is TGTGCCAGCAGCTTGGGTACAGGTCATAATGAAAAACTGTTTTTT.

J is TRBJ2-1 and V is TRBV11-3; TRBD1 matches at 8 bases. The CDR3 consists of 15 residues. Germline V lookup: CDR1 SGHNT, CDR2 YENEEA. The V gene end was trimmed by 8 bases and the J gene end by 2 bases; junction bases not matched to a gene: 8. CDR3 residues: CASQGGTGAYNEQFF. The CDR3 nucleotides read TGTGCCAGCCAAGGCGGGACAGGTGCCTACAATGAGCAGTTCTTC.

Only a few counts were recorded for this clone. The CDR3 coding sequence is TGCGCCAGCAGCGCAGACAGACTCACAGATACGCAGTATTTT. As protein: CASSADRLTDTQYF. This sequence joins TRBV5-1 and TRBJ2-3, with D maybe TRBD1 (5 bases). Trimming shortened V by 4 bases and J by 2 bases, and 11 bases separated the two germline ends. The length of the CDR3 is 14 residues. Looked up from germline, CDR1 is SGHRS and CDR2 is YFSETQ.

This clone appeared a few times. The rearrangement links TRBV28 to TRBJ2-1; 9 nucleotides line up with TRBD2. The CDR3 extends over 15 amino acids. Germline CDR1 MDHEN, CDR2 SYDVKM. Trimming cost V 6 bases and J 4 bases; bases outside gene matches: 7. CDR3 protein: CASSPAGGYYNEQFF. In DNA form, the CDR3 reads TGTGCCAGCAGCCCTGCGGGGGGGTATTACAATGAGCAGTTCTTC.

The CDR3 spells CASSIVGGMAEAFF. In nucleotides, the CDR3 is TGTGCCAGTAGTATAGTGGGAGGGATGGCTGAAGCTTTCTTT. The chain is built from TRBV19 and TRBJ1-1; D ambiguous. The CDR3 has 14 amino acids. V was cut by 1 base and J by 6 bases, with 12 bases left in between. Germline loops: CDR1 LNHDA, CDR2 SQIVND (reference sequence).

This clone was picked up a small number of times. The chain is built from TRBV5-1 and TRBJ2-1, with TRBD1 matching 8 bases. Germline CDR1 and CDR2: SGHRS and YFSETQ. Unmatched junction bases numbered 6, after V lost 3 bases and J lost 4 bases. The CDR3 is made up of 15 amino acids. The CDR3 DNA is TGCGCCAGCAGCTCGGGGACAGGCAATTACAATGAGCAGTTCTTC. Translating it yields CASSSGTGNYNEQFF.

As for this clone: Other DNA sequences in this specimen translate into the identical CDR3. The rearrangement uses TRBV6-1 and TRBJ2-3, with 8 bases identical to TRBD2. The CDR3 runs to 17 residues. The J segment lost 6 bases and the V segment lost 0 bases, leaving 11 bases of the junction unmatched. Looked up from germline, CDR1 is MNHNS and CDR2 is SASEGT. In DNA form, the CDR3 reads TGTGCCAGCAGTGAAGCGCCGATAGCGGGGTACACCGATACGCAGTATTTT. Translating gives CASSEAPIAGYTDTQYF.

This clone was recorded a few times. The chain couples TRBV6-6 to TRBJ2-3, with 7 bases lining up with TRBD2. Trimming took 6 bases from V and 4 from J; bases not matched to a gene: 7. This CDR3 has 14 residues. Germline V gene data show CDR1 as MNHNY and CDR2 as SVGAGI (reference sequence). The CDR3 protein is CASSLRLAPDTQYF. CDR3 sequence (DNA): TGTGCCAGCAGCCTTCGACTAGCTCCAGATACGCAGTATTTT.

The chain is built from TRBV7-9 and TRBJ1-2; 7 nucleotides line up with TRBD1. V shed 2 bases, J shed 0 bases, and the junction held 3 bases outside the gene matches. Germline V gene lookup returns CDR1 SEHNR and CDR2 FQNEAQ (reference sequence). The CDR3 runs 15 residues. The CDR3 here is CASSLSGGANYGYTF. The CDR3 nucleotides read TGTGCCAGCAGCTTATCAGGGGGTGCTAACTATGGCTACACCTTC.

This clone was detected a few times. V is TRBV16 and J is TRBJ2-1; 10 bases map to TRBD2. Germline-derived CDR1 and CDR2 are KGHSY and FQNENV. CDR3 length: 16 amino acids. The ends lost 4 bases at V and 2 bases at J; junction bases unmatched: 5. The CDR3 DNA reads TGTGCCAGCAGCCCTAGGGGACTAGCGACCTACAATGAGCAGTTCTTC. Residues: CASSPRGLATYNEQFF.

This clone was counted only a few times. The J gene is TRBJ2-1, the V gene TRBV5-6; 9 bases are shared with TRBD2. Germline lookup yields CDR1 SGHDT and CDR2 YYEEEE. The CDR3 runs 15 residues. V lost 6 bases, J lost 4 bases, and 8 bases stayed unmatched. Here the CDR3 reads CASKTTSGYYNEQFF. In DNA, the CDR3 is TGTGCCAGCAAAACGACTAGCGGATATTACAATGAGCAGTTCTTC.

This clone has only a few counts. The DNA for the CDR3 is TGCGCCAGCAGTCAAGGGCCCCATAGCAATCAGCCCCAGCATTTT. This translates into CASSQGPHSNQPQHF. This sequence joins TRBV23-1 and TRBJ1-5; D gene ambiguous. TRBV23-1 is recorded as an ORF, its role being uncertain. V shed 2 bases and J shed 0 bases, with 8 bases lying between them. The CDR3 is 15 residues long.

This clone was found a few times. The chain recombines TRBV9 with TRBJ1-1, with a tentative D call TRBD1 (5 bases). The germline V gene encodes CDR1 SGDLS and CDR2 YYNGEE. V was pared by 4 bases and J by 1 base, with 11 bases between. The CDR3 contains 14 residues. The DNA of the CDR3 is TGTGCCAGCAGCTCTCAGACAGCGAACACTGAAGCTTTCTTT. Translation gives CASSSQTANTEAFF.

The sample holds a few counts of this clone. The V call is TRBV7-6, the J call TRBJ2-1, with 10 bases aligning to TRBD2. V was clipped by 3 bases and J by 6 bases; unmatched bases: 8. Germline loops: CDR1 SGHVS, CDR2 FNYEAQ. There are 16 residues in the CDR3. CDR3 coding DNA: TGTGCCAGCAGCTTCCTAGCGGGGGCGACATCCAATGAGCAGTTCTTC. It specifies CASSFLAGATSNEQFF.

This clone was detected ten times or more. This chain joins TRBV28 and TRBJ1-6; 12 bases map to TRBD1. The ends lost 2 bases at V and 18 bases at J; junction bases unmatched: 11. This CDR3 contains 15 residues. CDR1 is MDHEN, CDR2 SYDVKM, per germline. The CDR3 region has the DNA TGTGCCAGCAGTTTAATCGGGACAGGGGGCTCATTGTACCACTTT. Its protein product is CASSLIGTGGSLYHF.